This T cell receptor (beta chain) was captured by sequencing in a study of blood T cell repertoires in COVID-19. Libraries were prepared by immunoSEQ multiplex PCR; TCRdb keeps only in-frame clonotypes and omits some of them. This sample has fewer than 250,000 clones, with just under 85% found just once. The CDR3 is 16 residues long. The junction had 12 bases not matched to a gene; V was cut back by 6 bases and J by 2 bases. Germline V gives CDR1 KGHSH, CDR2 LQKENI. The sequencing input was peripheral blood. The TCR was taken from a woman aged 55-70 years with active or convalescent COVID-19. V usage is TRBV18 and J usage is TRBJ2-7; 8 bases are shared with TRBD1. The CDR3 DNA reads TGTGCCAGCTCCCCTCAGTCAGGACAGGGCACCTACGAGCAGTACTTC. Protein: CASSPQSGQGTYEQYF.